This T cell receptor beta chain is from a study of cytomegalovirus exposure and HLA in healthy donors. Study background: In a previous analysis, 120 million or so unique TCR beta sequences were found from 150 million to 200 million T cells.

The germline V gene encodes CDR1 MNHEY and CDR2 SVGAGI. With 4 bases removed from V and 4 bases from J, the gap between germline ends came to 7 bases. CDR3 length: 13 residues. Nominal health characterized the donors when sampled, though unrecorded immune exposures were likely. The primer mix had 60 Vbeta and 13 Jbeta primers. Clones were sequenced by immunoSEQ multiplex PCR, and TCRdb holds only the in-frame ones, with some missing. The data show fewer than 200,000 clones, about 82% seen once. Sequencing was done on a sample of PBMCs. The TCR comes from a female donor in good health and CMV-seronegative. The rearrangement joins TRBV6-5 to TRBJ2-2; D possibly corresponds to TRBD2 (5 bases). The CDR3: CASSSGLTGELFF. For the CDR3, the DNA is TGTGCCAGCAGTTCCGGACTCACCGGGGAGCTGTTTTTT.